Sequencing of this T cell receptor beta chain was carried out in a study of control samples from healthy donors and cancer patients. Only in-frame clones appear in the TCRdb table, and some are missing; sequencing was by immunoSEQ multiplex PCR. This table holds about 55,000 clones, around 90% found once. The germline V gene has CDR1 MNHNY and CDR2 SVGAGI (reference sequence). CDR3 length equals 16 residues. V lost 2 bases to trimming and J lost 3 bases; unmatched junction nucleotides: 6. Sequencing was carried out using blood. The TCR was taken from a man aged 45-65 years in good health. The chain has TRBV6-6 and TRBJ2-2; 7 bases map to TRBD1. The CDR3 here is CASSYPKTGDTGELFF. The CDR3 nucleotides read TGTGCCAGCAGTTACCCGAAAACAGGGGACACCGGGGAGCTGTTTTTT.